This T cell receptor beta chain emerged from a study of blood T cell repertoires in COVID-19. Study at large: From the United States, Italy and Spain came samples of acute and convalescent COVID-19.

The V end lost 1 base, the J end lost 7 bases, and 10 bases lay between the germline ends. There are 12 residues in the CDR3. Germline V gene data show CDR1 as GTSNPN and CDR2 as SVGIG (reference sequence). Generated by immunoSEQ multiplex PCR, the TCRdb table keeps only in-frame clones and is missing some. Of 240,000 or so clones in the sample, 75% to 90% are singletons; the top ten hold about 3.3%. The receptor was isolated from a woman aged 35 to 49 with acute COVID-19. Sequenced material: PBMCs or T cells enriched from blood (not recorded which). The J gene is TRBJ1-2, the V gene TRBV30, with D possibly TRBD1 on 6 matching bases. The CDR3 bases are TGTGCCTGGAGTGGGGGGCGTGGTGGCTACACCTTC. This codes for CAWSGGRGGYTF.